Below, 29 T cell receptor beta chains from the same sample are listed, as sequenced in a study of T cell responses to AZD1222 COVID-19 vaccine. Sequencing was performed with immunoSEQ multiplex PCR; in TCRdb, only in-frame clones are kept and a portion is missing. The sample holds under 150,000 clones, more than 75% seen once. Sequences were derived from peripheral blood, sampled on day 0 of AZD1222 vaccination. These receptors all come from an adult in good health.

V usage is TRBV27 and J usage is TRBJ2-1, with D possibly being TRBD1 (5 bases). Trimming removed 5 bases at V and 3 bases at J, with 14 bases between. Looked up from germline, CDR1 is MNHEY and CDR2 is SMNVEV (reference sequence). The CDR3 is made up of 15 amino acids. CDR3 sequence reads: CASSLMAGNYNEQFF. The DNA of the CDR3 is TGTGCCAGCAGTCTAATGGCAGGGAACTACAATGAGCAGTTCTTC.

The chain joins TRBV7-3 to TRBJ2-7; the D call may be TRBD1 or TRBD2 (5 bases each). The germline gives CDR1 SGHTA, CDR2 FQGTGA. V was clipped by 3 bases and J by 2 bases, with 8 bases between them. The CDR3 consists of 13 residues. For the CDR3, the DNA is TGTGCCAGCAGCTTCCGGGACGCCTACGAGCAGTACTTC. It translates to CASSFRDAYEQYF.

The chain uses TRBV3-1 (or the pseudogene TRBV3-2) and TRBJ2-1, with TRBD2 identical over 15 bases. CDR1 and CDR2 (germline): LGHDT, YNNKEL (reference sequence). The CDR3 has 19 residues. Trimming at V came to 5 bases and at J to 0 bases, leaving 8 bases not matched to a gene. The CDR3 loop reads CASSLIGLAGGNSYNEQFF. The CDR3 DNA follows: TGTGCCAGCAGCTTGATCGGACTAGCGGGGGGGAACTCCTACAATGAGCAGTTCTTC.

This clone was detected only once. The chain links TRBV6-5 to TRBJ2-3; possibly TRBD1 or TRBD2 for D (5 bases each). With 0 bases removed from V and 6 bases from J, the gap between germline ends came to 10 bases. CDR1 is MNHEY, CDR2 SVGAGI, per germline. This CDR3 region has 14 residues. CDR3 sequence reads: CASSYSMGEDTQYF. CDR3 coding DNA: TGTGCCAGCAGTTACTCGATGGGGGAGGATACGCAGTATTTT.

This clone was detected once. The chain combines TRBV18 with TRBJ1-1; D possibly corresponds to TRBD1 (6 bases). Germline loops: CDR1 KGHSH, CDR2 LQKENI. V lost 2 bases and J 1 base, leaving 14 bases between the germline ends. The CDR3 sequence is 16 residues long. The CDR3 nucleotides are TGTGCCAGCTCACCATCCCGGACAGCCGGGAACACTGAAGCTTTCTTT. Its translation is CASSPSRTAGNTEAFF.

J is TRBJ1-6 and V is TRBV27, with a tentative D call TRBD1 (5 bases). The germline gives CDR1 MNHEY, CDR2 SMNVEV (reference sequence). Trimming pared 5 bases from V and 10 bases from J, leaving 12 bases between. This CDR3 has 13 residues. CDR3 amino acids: CASSVRENSPLHF. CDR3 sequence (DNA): TGTGCCAGCAGTGTCAGGGAGAACTCACCCCTCCACTTT.

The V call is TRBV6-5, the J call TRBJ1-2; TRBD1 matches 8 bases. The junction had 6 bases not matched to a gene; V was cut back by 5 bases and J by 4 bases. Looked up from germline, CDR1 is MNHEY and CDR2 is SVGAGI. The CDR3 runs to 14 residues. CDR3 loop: CASSPRGQSYGYTF. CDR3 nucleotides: TGTGCCAGCAGTCCCAGGGGGCAAAGCTATGGCTACACCTTC.

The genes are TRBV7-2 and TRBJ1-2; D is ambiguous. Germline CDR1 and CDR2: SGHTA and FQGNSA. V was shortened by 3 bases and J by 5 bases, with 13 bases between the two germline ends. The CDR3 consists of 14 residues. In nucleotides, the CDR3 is TGTGCCAGCAGCTTCGTTGACGGCCTATATGGCTACACCTTC. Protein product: CASSFVDGLYGYTF.

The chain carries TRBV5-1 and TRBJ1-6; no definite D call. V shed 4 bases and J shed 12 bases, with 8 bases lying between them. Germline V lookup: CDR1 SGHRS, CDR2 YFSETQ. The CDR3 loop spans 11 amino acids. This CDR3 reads CASSRGVPLHF. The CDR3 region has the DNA TGCGCCAGCAGCCGGGGAGTACCCCTCCACTTT. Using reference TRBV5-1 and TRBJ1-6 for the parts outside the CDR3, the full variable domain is KAGVTQTPRYLIKTRGQQVTLSCSPISGHRSVSWYQQTPGQGLQFLFEYFSETQRNKGNFPGRFSGRQFSNSRSEMNVSTLELGDSALYLCASSRGVPLHFGNGTRLTVT.

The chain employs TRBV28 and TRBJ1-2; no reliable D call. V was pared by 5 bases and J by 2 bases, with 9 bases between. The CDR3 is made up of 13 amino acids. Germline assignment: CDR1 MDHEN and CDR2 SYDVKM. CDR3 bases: TGTGCCAGCAGTGATGGACGGAACTATGGCTACACCTTC. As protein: CASSDGRNYGYTF.

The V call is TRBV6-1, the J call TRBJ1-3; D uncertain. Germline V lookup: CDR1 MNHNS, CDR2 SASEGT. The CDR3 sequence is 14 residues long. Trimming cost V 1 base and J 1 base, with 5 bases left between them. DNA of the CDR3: TGTGCCAGCAGTGAAGGGGGTTCTGGAAACACCATATATTTT. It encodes CASSEGGSGNTIYF.

CDR3 in DNA: TGTGCCAGCAGCCGGGAAAGGGGAAGAGAAGGCTACACCTTC. Its translation is CASSRERGREGYTF. This rearrangement joins TRBV5-6 to TRBJ1-2, with a weak D call TRBD1 (5 bases). V was pared by 4 bases and J by 8 bases, with 18 bases between. The CDR3 is 14 residues long. CDR1 and CDR2 from the germline V gene are SGHDT and YYEEEE.

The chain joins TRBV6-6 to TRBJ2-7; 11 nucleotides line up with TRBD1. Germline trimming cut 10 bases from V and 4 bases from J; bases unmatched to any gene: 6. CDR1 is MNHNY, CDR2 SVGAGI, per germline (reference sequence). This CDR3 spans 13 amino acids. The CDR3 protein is CATWTGGSYEQYF. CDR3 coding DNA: TGTGCCACGTGGACAGGGGGCTCGTACGAGCAGTACTTC.

The CDR3 here is CASSIQGSTEAFF. DNA of the CDR3: TGTGCCAGTAGTATCCAGGGGTCCACTGAAGCTTTCTTT. The genes are TRBV19 and TRBJ1-1, with D possibly TRBD1 on 6 matching bases. The length of the CDR3 is 13 residues. Per the germline V gene, CDR1 is LNHDA and CDR2 is SQIVND (reference sequence). V shed 3 bases and J shed 4 bases, with 9 bases lying between them.

The CDR3 DNA is TGTGCCAGCAGTTTAAGGCTAGCGACGAACAATGAGCAGTTCTTC. Translation gives CASSLRLATNNEQFF. The chain uses TRBV28 and TRBJ2-1; possible D gene TRBD2, 6 bases. Germline assignment: CDR1 MDHEN and CDR2 SYDVKM. Trimming removed 2 bases at V and 5 bases at J, with 13 bases between. The CDR3 sequence is 15 residues long.

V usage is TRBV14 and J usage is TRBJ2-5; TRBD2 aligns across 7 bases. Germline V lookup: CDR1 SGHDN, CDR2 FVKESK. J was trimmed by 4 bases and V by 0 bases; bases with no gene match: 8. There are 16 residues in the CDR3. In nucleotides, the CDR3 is TGTGCCAGCAGCCAAGAATCGCTAGCGGTGAGAGAGACCCAGTACTTC. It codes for CASSQESLAVRETQYF.

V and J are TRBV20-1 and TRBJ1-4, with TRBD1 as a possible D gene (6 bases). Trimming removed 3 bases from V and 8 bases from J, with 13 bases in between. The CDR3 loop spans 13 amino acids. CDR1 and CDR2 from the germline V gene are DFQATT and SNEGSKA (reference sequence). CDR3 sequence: CSASEAGDEKLFF. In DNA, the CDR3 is TGCAGTGCTAGTGAGGCAGGGGACGAAAAACTGTTTTTT.

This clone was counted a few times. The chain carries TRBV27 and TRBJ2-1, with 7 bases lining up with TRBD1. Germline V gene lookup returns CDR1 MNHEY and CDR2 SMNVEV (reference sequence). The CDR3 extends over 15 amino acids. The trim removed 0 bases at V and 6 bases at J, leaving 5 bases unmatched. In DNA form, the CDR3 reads TGTGCCAGCAGTTTATCCAACAGGGGCAGCAATGAGCAGTTCTTC. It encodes CASSLSNRGSNEQFF.

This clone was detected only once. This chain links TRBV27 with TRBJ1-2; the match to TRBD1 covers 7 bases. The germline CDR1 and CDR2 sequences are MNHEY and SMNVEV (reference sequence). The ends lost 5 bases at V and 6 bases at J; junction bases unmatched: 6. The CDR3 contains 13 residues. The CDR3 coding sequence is TGTGCCAGCAGTCCGAGACAGGGTAATGGCTACACCTTC. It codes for CASSPRQGNGYTF.

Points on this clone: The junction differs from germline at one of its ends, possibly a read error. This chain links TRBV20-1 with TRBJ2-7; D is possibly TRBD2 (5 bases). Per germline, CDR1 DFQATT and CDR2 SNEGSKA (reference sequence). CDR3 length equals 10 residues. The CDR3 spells CSTRFSTRYF. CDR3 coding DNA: TGCAGTACTAGGTTCTCTACGAGGTACTTC.

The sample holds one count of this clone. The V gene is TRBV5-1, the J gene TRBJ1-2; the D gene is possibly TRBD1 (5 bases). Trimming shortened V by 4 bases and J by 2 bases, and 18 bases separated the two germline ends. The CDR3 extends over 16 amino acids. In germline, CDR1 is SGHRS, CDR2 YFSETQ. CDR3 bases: TGCGCCAGCAGCCCGGGACCTATCAACCCCAACTATGGCTACACCTTC. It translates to CASSPGPINPNYGYTF. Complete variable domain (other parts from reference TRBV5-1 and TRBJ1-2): KAGVTQTPRYLIKTRGQQVTLSCSPISGHRSVSWYQQTPGQGLQFLFEYFSETQRNKGNFPGRFSGRQFSNSRSEMNVSTLELGDSALYLCASSPGPINPNYGYTFGSGTRLTVV.

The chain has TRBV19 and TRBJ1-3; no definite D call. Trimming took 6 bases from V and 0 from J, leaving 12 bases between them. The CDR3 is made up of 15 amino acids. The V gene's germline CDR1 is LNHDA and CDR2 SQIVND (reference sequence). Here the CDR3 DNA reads TGTGCCAGTAGGGATTCGTACCACTCTGGAAACACCATATATTTT. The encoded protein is CASRDSYHSGNTIYF. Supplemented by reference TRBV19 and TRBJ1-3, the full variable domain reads DGGITQSPKYLFRKEGQNVTLSCEQNLNHDAMYWYRQDPGQGLRLIYYSQIVNDFQKGDIAEGYSVSREKKESFPLTVTSAQKNPTAFYLCASRDSYHSGNTIYFGEGSWLTVV.

The DNA for the CDR3 is TGTGCCAGTATTCGTCAGGGGGCGTACACTGAAGCTTTCTTT. Its translation: CASIRQGAYTEAFF. J is TRBJ1-1 and V is TRBV19; TRBD1 matches 8 bases. Trimming cost V 7 bases and J 3 bases; bases outside gene matches: 7. The CDR3 spans 14 residues. Germline-derived CDR1 and CDR2 are LNHDA and SQIVND (reference sequence).

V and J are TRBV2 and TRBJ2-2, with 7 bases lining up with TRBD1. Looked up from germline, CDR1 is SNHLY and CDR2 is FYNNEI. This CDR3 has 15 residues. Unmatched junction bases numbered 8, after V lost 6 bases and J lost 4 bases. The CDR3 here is CASRPVTGPTGELFF. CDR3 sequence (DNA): TGTGCCAGCAGACCGGTGACAGGGCCCACCGGGGAGCTGTTTTTT.

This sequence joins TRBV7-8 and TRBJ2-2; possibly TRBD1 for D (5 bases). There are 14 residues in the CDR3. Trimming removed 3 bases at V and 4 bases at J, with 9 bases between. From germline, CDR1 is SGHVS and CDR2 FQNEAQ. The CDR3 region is CASSFRGSTGELFF. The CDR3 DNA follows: TGTGCCAGCAGCTTTAGGGGTAGCACCGGGGAGCTGTTTTTT.

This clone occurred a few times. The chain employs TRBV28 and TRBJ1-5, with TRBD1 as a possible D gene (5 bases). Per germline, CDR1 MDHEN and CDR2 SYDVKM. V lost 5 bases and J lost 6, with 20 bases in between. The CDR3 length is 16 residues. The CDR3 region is CASSPDRPGLSQPQHF. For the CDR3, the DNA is TGTGCCAGCAGTCCCGACAGACCCGGATTGTCTCAGCCCCAGCATTTT.

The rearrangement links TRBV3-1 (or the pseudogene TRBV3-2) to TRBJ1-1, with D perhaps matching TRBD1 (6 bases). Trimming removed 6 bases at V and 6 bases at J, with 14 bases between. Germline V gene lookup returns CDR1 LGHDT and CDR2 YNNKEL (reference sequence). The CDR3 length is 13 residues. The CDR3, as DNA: TGTGCCAGCAGAGTCAGAGGGGGTGCTGAAGCTTTCTTT. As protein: CASRVRGGAEAFF.

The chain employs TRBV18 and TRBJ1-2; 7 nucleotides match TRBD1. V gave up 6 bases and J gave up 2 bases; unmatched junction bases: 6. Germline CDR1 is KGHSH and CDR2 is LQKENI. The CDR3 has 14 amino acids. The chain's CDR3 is CASSQGDTNYGYTF. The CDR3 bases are TGTGCCAGCTCCCAGGGGGACACGAACTATGGCTACACCTTC.

The CDR3: CSASNEKLFF. For the CDR3, the DNA is TGCAGTGCTAGCAATGAAAAACTGTTTTTT. This sequence joins TRBV20-1 and TRBJ1-4, with unresolved D. This CDR3 contains 10 residues. With 3 bases removed from V and 5 bases from J, the gap between germline ends came to 1 base. Germline lookup yields CDR1 DFQATT and CDR2 SNEGSKA (reference sequence).